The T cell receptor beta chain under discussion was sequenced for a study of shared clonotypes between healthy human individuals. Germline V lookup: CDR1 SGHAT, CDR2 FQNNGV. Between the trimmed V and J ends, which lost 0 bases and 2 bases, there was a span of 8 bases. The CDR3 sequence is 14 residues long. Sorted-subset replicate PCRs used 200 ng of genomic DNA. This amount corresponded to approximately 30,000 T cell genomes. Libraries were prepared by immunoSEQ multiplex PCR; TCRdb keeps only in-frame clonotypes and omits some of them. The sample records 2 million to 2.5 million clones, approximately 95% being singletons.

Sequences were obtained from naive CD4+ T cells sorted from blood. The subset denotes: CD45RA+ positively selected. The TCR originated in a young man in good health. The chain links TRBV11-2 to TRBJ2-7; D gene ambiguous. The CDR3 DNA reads TGTGCCAGCAGCTTAGAGGGTAGCACCTACGAGCAGTACTTC. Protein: CASSLEGSTYEQYF.